This T cell receptor (beta chain) was sequenced for a study of blood T cell repertoires in COVID-19. Germline CDR1 is SGHDT and CDR2 is YYEEEE. The CDR3 length is 15 residues. Trimming removed 7 bases from V and 3 bases from J, with 18 bases in between. Generated by immunoSEQ multiplex PCR, the TCRdb table keeps only in-frame clones and is missing some. Found here are about 100,000 clones, roughly 80% of them singletons; the top ten hold around 30%. This TCR was sampled from a man aged 65 to 79 with active or convalescent COVID-19. The chain recombines TRBV5-6 with TRBJ2-3, with D maybe TRBD2 (5 bases). The specimen was peripheral blood. The CDR3 is CASGEGGQETDTQYF. As DNA, the CDR3 is TGTGCCAGCGGCGAAGGCGGGCAGGAGACAGATACGCAGTATTTT.